This T cell receptor beta chain was sequenced for a study of cytomegalovirus exposure and HLA in healthy donors. This PCR relied on a set of 60 Vbeta primers and 13 Jbeta primers. Produced via immunoSEQ multiplex PCR; TCRdb's table is partial and in-frame only. The data show 150,000 to 200,000 clones, with 80% seen just once and roughly 14% held by the top ten. This clone showed up just once. The V and J ends lost 3 bases and 5 bases respectively, with 17 bases between them. Germline V gives CDR1 SGDLS, CDR2 YYNGEE. CDR3 length: 16 residues. The clonotype originates from a middle-aged woman in good health and CMV-seronegative. The chain joins TRBV9 to TRBJ1-4, with D perhaps matching TRBD1 (5 bases). Sequencing input: PBMCs. The CDR3 sequence: CASSARGLLPNEKLFF. The DNA for the CDR3 is TGTGCCAGCAGCGCTAGGGGTCTCCTTCCCAATGAAAAACTGTTTTTT.